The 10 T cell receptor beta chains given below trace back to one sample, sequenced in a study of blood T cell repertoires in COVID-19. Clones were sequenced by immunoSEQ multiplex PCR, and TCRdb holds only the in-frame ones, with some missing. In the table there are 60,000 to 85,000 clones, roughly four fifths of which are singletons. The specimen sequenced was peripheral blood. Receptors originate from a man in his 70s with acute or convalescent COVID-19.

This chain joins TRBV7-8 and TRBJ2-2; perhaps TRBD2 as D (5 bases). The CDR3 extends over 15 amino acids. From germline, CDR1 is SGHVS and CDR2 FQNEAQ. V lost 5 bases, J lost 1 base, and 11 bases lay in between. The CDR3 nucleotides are TGTGCCAGCAGCCTAAGACGGGAGAACACCGGGGAGCTGTTTTTT. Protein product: CASSLRRENTGELFF.

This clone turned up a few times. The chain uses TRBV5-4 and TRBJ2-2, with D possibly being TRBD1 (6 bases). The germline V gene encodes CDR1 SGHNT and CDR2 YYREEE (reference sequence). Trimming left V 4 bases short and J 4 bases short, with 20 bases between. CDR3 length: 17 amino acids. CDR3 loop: CASSPWNRDPGTGELFF. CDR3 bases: TGTGCCAGCAGCCCCTGGAACAGGGACCCGGGCACCGGGGAGCTGTTTTTT.

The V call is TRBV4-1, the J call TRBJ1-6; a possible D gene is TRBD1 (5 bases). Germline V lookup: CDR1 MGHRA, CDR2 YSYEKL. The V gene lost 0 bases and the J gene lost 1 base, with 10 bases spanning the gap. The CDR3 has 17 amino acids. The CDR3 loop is CASSQDRGKSYNSPLHF. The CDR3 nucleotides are TGCGCCAGCAGCCAAGATCGGGGGAAATCCTATAATTCACCCCTCCACTTT.

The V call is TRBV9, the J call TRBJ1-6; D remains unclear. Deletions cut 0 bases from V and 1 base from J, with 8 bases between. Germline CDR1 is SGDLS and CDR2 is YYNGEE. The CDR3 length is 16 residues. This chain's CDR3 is CASSVDSRSYNSPLHF. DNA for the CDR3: TGTGCCAGCAGCGTAGACAGTAGGTCCTATAATTCACCCCTCCACTTT. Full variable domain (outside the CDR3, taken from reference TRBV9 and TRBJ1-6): DSGVTQTPKHLITATGQRVTLRCSPRSGDLSVYWYQQSLDQGLQFLIQYYNGEERAKGNILERFSAQQFPDLHSELNLSSLELGDSALYFCASSVDSRSYNSPLHFGNGTRLTVT.

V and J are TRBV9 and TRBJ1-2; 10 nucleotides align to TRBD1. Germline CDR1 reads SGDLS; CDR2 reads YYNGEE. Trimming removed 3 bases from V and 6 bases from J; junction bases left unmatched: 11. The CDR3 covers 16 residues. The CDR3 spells CASSGGQGGAVDGYTF. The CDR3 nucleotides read TGTGCCAGCAGCGGAGGACAGGGGGGAGCGGTGGATGGCTACACCTTC.

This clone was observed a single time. The CDR3 is CATSRDSLGLANEQFF. The DNA of the CDR3 is TGTGCCACCAGCAGAGATAGCCTAGGCCTTGCCAATGAGCAGTTCTTC. This chain uses TRBV15 with TRBJ2-1; D gene ambiguous. The V gene's germline CDR1 is LNHNV and CDR2 YYDKDF (reference sequence). V was clipped by 0 bases and J by 6 bases, with 15 bases between them. The CDR3 has 16 residues.

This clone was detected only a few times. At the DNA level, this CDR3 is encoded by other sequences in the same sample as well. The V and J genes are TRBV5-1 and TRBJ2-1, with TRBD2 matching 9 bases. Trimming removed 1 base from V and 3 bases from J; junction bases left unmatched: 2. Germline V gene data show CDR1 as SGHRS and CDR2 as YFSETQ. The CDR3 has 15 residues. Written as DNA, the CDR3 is TGCGCCAGCAGCTTGCCTAGCGGGAACTACAATGAGCAGTTCTTC. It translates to CASSLPSGNYNEQFF.

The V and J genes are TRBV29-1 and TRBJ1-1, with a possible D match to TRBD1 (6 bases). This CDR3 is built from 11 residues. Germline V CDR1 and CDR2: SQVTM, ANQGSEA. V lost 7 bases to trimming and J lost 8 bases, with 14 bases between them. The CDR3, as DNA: TGCAGCGCCGCGGACAGAGTGGAAGCTTTCTTT. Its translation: CSAADRVEAFF.

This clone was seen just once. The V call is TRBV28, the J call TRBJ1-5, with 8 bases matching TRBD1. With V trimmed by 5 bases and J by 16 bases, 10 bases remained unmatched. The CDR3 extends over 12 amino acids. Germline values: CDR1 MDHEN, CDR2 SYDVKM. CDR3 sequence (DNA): TGTGCCAGCAGTCCAAACACAGGGGGGAAACATTTT. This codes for CASSPNTGGKHF.

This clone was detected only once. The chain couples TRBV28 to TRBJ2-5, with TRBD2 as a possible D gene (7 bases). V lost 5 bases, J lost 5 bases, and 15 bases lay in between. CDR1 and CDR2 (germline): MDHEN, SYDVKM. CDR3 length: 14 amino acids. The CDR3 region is CASSPWGGRETQYF. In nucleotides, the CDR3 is TGTGCCAGCAGTCCTTGGGGGGGCAGGGAGACCCAGTACTTC.